This is a list of T cell receptor beta chains from one sample in a study of blood T cell repertoires in COVID-19. Sequenced by immunoSEQ multiplex PCR; TCRdb stores in-frame clones only, minus some. Here the sample spans approximately 30,000 clones, around 88% being singletons. Source material: peripheral blood. Every receptor here comes from a human donor in a cohort sampled during active COVID-19. CDR3s include the opening cysteine and the closing phenylalanine or tryptophan. The D gene is left open where the match is weak. Clone size is given for some rows only: seen once, a few or many times, or a class if the clone is expanded.

v_gene,j_gene,abundance,d_gene,CDR3nt,CDR3aa
TRBV9,TRBJ2-3,.,TRBD2,TGTGCCAGCAGCGTAGAGGGCGGGGGGGCGACAGATACGCAGTATTTT,CASSVEGGGATDTQYF
TRBV5-6,TRBJ2-7,.,.,TGTGCCAGCAGGCCAAGGGCGGGGTACGAGCAGTACTTC,CASRPRAGYEQYF
TRBV5-6,TRBJ2-4,.,.,TGTGCCAGCAGCCGCCTCAGGGGGGTTTTGAACATTCAGTACTTC,CASSRLRGVLNIQYF
TRBV5-4,TRBJ2-3,.,TRBD2,TGTGCCAGCAGCTCACAACAGACCGGGACTAGCTGGGCGGATACGCAGTATTTT,CASSSQQTGTSWADTQYF
TRBV30,TRBJ1-4,once,TRBD1,TGTGCCTGGGCCAGGGACAGGGGTTTTGAAAAACTGTTTTTT,CAWARDRGFEKLFF
TRBV11-1,TRBJ2-2,.,TRBD2,TGTGCCAGCAGCTTAGCGGGAGGGACCGGGGAGCTGTTTTTT,CASSLAGGTGELFF
TRBV6-6,TRBJ2-2,.,TRBD1,TGTGCCAGCAGTCCTAATGACAGGGCCGGGCGGGAGCTGTTTTTT,CASSPNDRAGRELFF
TRBV29-1,TRBJ2-7,.,TRBD1,TGCAGCGTTGAATTTCAGGGGGCCTACGAGCAGTACTTC,CSVEFQGAYEQYF
TRBV5-1,TRBJ2-1,.,.,TGCGCCAGCAGCTTGGGGGGAGTGAACAATGAGCAGTTCTTC,CASSLGGVNNEQFF
TRBV6-5,TRBJ1-1,.,TRBD1,TGTGCCAGCATAAGATCAGGGGGCGTTACTGAAGCTTTCTTT,CASIRSGGVTEAFF
TRBV5-1,TRBJ2-7,.,TRBD1,TGCGCCAGCAGCTTGGGACAGGGGGGTTACGAGCAGTACTTC,CASSLGQGGYEQYF
TRBV6-5,TRBJ1-3,few,TRBD1,TGTGCCAGCAGACCGGGACAGCCTGGAAACACCATATATTTT,CASRPGQPGNTIYF
TRBV3-1/TRBV3-2,TRBJ1-6,.,TRBD1,TGTGCCAGCAGCACGACAGGGAATAATTCACCCCTCCACTTT,CASSTTGNNSPLHF
TRBV5-4,TRBJ1-4,.,TRBD1,TGTGCCAGCAGCATTTCCCAGGGGGCGGGGGTAGAAAAACTGTTTTTT,CASSISQGAGVEKLFF
TRBV11-3,TRBJ2-2,.,.,TGTGCCAGCAGCCGCGGTTCCGGGTCCGGGGAGCTGTTTTTT,CASSRGSGSGELFF
TRBV29-1,TRBJ2-5,.,.,TGCAGCGTTGTTCTCGCGGCACAAGAGACCCAGTACTTC,CSVVLAAQETQYF
TRBV27,TRBJ2-7,few,TRBD2,TGTGCCAGCAGTCCCTACGGGGGGGGTTACGAGCAGTACTTC,CASSPYGGGYEQYF
TRBV19,TRBJ1-4,.,.,TGTGCCAGTAGACGAAGCGGGAATGAAAAACTGTTTTTT,CASRRSGNEKLFF
TRBV29-1,TRBJ1-1,.,.,TGCAGCGTTGAGACCCGACAGGCGACCACTGAAGCTTTCTTT,CSVETRQATTEAFF
TRBV19,TRBJ1-4,.,TRBD1,TGTGCCAGTAGCCTCGGGACAGGGTATCGCGAAAAACTGTTTTTT,CASSLGTGYREKLFF
TRBV6-5,TRBJ2-7,.,.,TGTGCCAGCAACCGACAGGACTCCTACGAGCAGTACTTC,CASNRQDSYEQYF
TRBV11-2,TRBJ2-7,.,TRBD2,TGTGCCAGCAGCTTCGGGACTAGCGGGGGGTACGAGCAGTACTTC,CASSFGTSGGYEQYF